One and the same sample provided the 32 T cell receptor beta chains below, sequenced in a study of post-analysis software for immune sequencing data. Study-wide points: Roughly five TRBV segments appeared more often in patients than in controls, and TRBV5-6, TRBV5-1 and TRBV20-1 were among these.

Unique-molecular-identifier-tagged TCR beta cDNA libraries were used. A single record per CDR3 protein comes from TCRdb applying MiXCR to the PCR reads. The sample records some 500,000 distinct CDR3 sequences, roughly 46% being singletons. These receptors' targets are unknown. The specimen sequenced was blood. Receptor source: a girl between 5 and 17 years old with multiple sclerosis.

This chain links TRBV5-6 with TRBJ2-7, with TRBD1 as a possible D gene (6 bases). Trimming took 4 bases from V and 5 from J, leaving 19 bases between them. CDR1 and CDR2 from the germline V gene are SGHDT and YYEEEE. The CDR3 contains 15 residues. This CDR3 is CASSPWTDIIHEQYF. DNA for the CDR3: TGTGCCAGCAGCCCATGGACAGATATTATTCACGAGCAGTACTTC.

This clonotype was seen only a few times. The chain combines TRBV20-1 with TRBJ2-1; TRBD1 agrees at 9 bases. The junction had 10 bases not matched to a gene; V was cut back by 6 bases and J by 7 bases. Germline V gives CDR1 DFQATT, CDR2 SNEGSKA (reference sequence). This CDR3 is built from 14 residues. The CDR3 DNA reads TGCAGTGCAACCACCGGGACAGGGAAAAATGAGCAGTTCTTC. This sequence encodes CSATTGTGKNEQFF.

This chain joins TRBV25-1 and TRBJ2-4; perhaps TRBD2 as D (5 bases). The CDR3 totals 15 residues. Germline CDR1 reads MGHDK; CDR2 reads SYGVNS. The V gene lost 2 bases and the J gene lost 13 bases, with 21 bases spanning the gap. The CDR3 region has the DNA TGTGCCAGCAGTGAACCGGACTGGCCCCCGAGGGAGCAGTACTTC. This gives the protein CASSEPDWPPREQYF.

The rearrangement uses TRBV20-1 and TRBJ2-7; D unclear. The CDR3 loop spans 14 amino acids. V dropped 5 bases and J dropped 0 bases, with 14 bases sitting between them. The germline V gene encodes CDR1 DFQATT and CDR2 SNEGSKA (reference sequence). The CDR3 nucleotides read TGCAGTGCTCCCGCTTTGACGGGCTCCTACGAGCAGTACTTC. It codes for CSAPALTGSYEQYF.

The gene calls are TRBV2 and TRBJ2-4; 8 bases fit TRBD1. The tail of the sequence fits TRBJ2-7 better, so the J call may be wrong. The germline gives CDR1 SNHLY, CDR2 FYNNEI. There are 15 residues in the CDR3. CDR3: CASSGGQGLGFEQYF. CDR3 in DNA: TGTGCCAGCAGTGGCGGACAGGGTCTGGGTTTCGAGCAGTACTTC.

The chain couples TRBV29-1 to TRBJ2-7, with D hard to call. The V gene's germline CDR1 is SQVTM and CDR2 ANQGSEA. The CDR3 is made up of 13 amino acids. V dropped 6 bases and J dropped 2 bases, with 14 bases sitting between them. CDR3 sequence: CSVRRSDAYEQYF. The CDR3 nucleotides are TGCAGCGTCCGGCGCTCAGACGCCTACGAGCAGTACTTC.

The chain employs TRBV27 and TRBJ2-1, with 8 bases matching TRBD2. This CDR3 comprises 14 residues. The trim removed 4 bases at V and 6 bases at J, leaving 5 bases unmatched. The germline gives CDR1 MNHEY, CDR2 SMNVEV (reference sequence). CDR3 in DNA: TGTGCCAGCAGTTGGCAAGCGGGAGTCAATGAGCAGTTCTTC. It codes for CASSWQAGVNEQFF.

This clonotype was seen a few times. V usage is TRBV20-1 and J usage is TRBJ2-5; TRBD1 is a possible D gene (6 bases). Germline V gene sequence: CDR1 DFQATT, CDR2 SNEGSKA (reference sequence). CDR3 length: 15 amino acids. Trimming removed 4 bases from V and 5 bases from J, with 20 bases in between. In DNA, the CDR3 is TGCAGTGCTACAGAAGCACAGGGATTGGGGGAGACCCAGTACTTC. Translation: CSATEAQGLGETQYF.

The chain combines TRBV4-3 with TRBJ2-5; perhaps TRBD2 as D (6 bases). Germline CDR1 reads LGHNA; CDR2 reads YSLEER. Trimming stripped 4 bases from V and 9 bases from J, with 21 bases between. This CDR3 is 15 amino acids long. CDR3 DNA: TGCGCCAGCAGCCCAGCTCTCGGCGGGACGGAGGCCCAGTACTTC. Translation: CASSPALGGTEAQYF.

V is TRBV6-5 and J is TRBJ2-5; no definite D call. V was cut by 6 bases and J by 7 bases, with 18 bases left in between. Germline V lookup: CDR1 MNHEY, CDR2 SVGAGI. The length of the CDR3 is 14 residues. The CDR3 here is CASSYRGTKGTQYF. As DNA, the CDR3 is TGTGCCAGCAGCTACCGAGGAACAAAGGGGACCCAGTACTTC.

The CDR3 coding sequence is TGTGCCAGCAGTTTAACGACAGGGGGCCGCGAGCAGTACTTC. It codes for CASSLTTGGREQYF. The V call is TRBV27, the J call TRBJ2-5; TRBD1 matches at 10 bases. The last part of the DNA fits TRBJ2-7 better; the J call may be wrong. CDR1 MNHEY and CDR2 SMNVEV come from the germline V gene (reference sequence). This CDR3 comprises 14 residues.

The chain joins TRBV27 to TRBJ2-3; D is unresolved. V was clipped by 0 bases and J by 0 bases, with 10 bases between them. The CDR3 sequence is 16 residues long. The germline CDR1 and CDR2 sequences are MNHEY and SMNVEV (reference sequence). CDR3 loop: CASSLSQSLSTDTQYF. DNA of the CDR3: TGTGCCAGCAGTTTATCCCAGTCTTTGAGCACAGATACGCAGTATTTT.

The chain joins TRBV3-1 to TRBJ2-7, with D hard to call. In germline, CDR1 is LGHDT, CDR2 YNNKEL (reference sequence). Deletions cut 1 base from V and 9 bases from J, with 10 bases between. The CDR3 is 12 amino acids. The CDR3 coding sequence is TGTGCCAGCAGCCAAGCGGGTGCGAGGCAGTACTTC. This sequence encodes CASSQAGARQYF.

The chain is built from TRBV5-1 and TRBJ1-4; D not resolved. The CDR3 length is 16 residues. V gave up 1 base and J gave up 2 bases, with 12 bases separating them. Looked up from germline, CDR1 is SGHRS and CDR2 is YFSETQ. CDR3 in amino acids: CASSLLVGNTNEKLFF. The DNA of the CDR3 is TGCGCCAGCAGCTTGTTAGTGGGTAACACTAATGAAAAACTGTTTTTT.

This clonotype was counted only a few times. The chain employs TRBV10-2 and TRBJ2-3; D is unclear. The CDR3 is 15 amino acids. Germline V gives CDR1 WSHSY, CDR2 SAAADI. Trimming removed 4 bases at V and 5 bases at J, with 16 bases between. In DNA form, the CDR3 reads TGCGCCAGCAGTGGAGCATTGGGTCGCGGAGATACGCAGTATTTT. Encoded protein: CASSGALGRGDTQYF.

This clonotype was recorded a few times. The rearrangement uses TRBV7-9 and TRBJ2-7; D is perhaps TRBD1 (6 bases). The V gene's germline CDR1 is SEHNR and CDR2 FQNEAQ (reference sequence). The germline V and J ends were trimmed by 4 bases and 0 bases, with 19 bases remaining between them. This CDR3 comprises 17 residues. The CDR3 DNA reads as TGTGCCAGCAGCTCACTCACCGGGACAACAAGCTCCTACGAGCAGTACTTC. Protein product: CASSSLTGTTSSYEQYF. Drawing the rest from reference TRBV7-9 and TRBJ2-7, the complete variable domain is DTGVSQNPRHKITKRGQNVTFRCDPISEHNRLYWYRQTLGQGPEFLTYFQNEAQLEKSRLLSDRFSAERPKGSFSTLEIQRTEQGDSAMYLCASSSLTGTTSSYEQYFGPGTRLTVT.

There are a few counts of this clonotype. Written as DNA, the CDR3 is TGCGCCAGCAGGTACCAGGGCCTCCCAACCTACGAGCAGTACTTC. Protein: CASRYQGLPTYEQYF. The genes are TRBV4-1 and TRBJ2-7; D might be TRBD1 (5 bases). V shed 6 bases and J shed 2 bases, with 17 bases lying between them. Per germline, CDR1 MGHRA and CDR2 YSYEKL. The CDR3 loop spans 15 amino acids.

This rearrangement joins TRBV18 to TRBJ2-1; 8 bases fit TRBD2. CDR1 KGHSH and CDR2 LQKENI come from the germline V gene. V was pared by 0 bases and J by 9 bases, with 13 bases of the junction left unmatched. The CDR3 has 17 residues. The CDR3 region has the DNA TGTGCCAGCTCACCACCTAACGGACTAGCTTCCTTGGGTGAGCAGTTCTTC. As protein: CASSPPNGLASLGEQFF.

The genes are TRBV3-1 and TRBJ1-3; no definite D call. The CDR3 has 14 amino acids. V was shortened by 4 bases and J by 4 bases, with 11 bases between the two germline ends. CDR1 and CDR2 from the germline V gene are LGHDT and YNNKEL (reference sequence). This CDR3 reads CASSRPGGGNTIYF. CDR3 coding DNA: TGTGCCAGCAGCCGGCCAGGAGGGGGAAACACCATATATTTT.

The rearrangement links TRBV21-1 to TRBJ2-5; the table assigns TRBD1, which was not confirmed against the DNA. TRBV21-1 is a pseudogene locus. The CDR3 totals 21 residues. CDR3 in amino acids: CASSKVWDRVPLAEVQETQYF. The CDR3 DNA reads TGTGCCAGCAGCAAAGTGTGGGACAGGGTCCCACTAGCGGAGGTACAAGAGACCCAGTACTTC.

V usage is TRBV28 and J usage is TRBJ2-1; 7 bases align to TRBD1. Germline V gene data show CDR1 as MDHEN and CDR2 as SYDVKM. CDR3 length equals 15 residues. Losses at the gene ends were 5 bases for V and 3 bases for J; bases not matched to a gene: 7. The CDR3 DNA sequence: TGTGCCAGCAGTATTTACAGGGGCTACTACAATGAGCAGTTCTTC. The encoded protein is CASSIYRGYYNEQFF. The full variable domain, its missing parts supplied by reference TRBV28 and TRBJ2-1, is DVKVTQSSRYLVKRTGEKVFLECVQDMDHENMFWYRQDPGLGLRLIYFSYDVKMKEKGDIPEGYSVSREKKERFSLILESASTNQTSMYLCASSIYRGYYNEQFFGPGTRLTVL.

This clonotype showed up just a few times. The CDR3 loop reads CAISENTEAFF. The CDR3 coding sequence is TGTGCCATCAGTGAGAACACTGAAGCTTTCTTT. This rearrangement joins TRBV10-3 to TRBJ1-1; D gene unclear. This CDR3 spans 11 amino acids. Germline assignment: CDR1 ENHRY and CDR2 SYGVKD. The ends were cut back, 2 bases at V and 2 bases at J, with 0 bases in the middle.

The CDR3 coding sequence is TGCGCCAGCAGCCCTATGGGACTAGCGGTTGGGACACCCCAAGAGACCCAGTACTTC. It translates to CASSPMGLAVGTPQETQYF. This sequence joins TRBV4-1 and TRBJ2-5; 11 nucleotides line up with TRBD2. Losses at the gene ends were 4 bases for V and 1 base for J; bases not matched to a gene: 14. The germline CDR1 and CDR2 sequences are MGHRA and YSYEKL. CDR3 length equals 19 residues.

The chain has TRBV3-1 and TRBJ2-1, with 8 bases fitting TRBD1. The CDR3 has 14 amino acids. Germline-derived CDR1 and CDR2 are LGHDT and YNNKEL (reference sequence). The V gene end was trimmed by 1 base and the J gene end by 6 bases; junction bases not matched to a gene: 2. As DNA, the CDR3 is TGTGCCAGCAGCCAAGCAGGACAGGGCAATGAGCAGTTCTTC. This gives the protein CASSQAGQGNEQFF.

The chain's CDR3 is CSARGRDTDTQYF. CDR3 DNA sequence: TGCAGTGCTAGAGGGAGGGACACAGATACGCAGTATTTT. The chain couples TRBV20-1 to TRBJ2-3, with a possible D match to TRBD2 (6 bases). Per the germline V gene, CDR1 is DFQATT and CDR2 is SNEGSKA (reference sequence). The CDR3 is made up of 13 amino acids. The germline V and J ends were trimmed by 1 base and 2 bases, with 7 bases remaining between them.

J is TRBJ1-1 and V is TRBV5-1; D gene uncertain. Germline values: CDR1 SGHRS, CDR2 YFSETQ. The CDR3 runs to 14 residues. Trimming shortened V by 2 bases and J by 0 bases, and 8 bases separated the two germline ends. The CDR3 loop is CASSLASVNTEAFF. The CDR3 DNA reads TGCGCCAGCAGCTTAGCGTCCGTGAACACTGAAGCTTTCTTT. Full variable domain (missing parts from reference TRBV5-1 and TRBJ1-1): KAGVTQTPRYLIKTRGQQVTLSCSPISGHRSVSWYQQTPGQGLQFLFEYFSETQRNKGNFPGRFSGRQFSNSRSEMNVSTLELGDSALYLCASSLASVNTEAFFGQGTRLTVV.

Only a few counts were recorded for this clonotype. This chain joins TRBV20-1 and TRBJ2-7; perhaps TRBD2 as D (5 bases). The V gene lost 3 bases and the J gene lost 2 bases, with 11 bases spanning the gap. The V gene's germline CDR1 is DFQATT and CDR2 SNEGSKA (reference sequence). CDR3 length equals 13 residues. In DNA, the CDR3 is TGCAGTGCTAGTGCGGGTGGGCCCTACGAGCAGTACTTC. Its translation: CSASAGGPYEQYF.

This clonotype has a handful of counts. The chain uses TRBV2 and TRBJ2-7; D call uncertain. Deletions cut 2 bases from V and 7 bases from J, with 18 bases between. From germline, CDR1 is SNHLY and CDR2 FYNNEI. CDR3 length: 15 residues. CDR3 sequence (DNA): TGTGCCAGCAGTGAAAGGGTCGGGCGTAGTAGTGAGCAGTACTTC. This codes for CASSERVGRSSEQYF.

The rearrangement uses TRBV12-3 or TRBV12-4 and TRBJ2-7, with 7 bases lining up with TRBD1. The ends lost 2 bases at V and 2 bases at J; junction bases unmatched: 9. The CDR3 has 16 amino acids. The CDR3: CASSLPHRQGAYEQYF. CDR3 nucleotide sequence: TGTGCCAGCAGTTTACCCCACCGACAGGGTGCCTACGAGCAGTACTTC.

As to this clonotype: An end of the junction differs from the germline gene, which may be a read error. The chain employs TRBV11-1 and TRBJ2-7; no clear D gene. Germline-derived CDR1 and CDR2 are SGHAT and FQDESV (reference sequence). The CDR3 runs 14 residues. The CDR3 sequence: CASSLEVRSYGQYF. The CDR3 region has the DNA TGTGCCAGCAGCTTAGAAGTCAGGTCCTACGGGCAGTACTTC.

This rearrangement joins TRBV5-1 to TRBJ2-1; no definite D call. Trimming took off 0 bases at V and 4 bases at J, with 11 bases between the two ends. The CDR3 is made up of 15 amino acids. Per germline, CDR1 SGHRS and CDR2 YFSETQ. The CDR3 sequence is CASSLGPPSYNEQFF. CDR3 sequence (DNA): TGCGCCAGCAGCTTGGGACCGCCTAGTTACAATGAGCAGTTCTTC.

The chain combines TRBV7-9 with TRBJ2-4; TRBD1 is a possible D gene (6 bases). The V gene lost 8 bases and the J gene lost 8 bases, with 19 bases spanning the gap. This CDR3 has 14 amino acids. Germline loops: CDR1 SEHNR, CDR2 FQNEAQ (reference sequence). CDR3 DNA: TGTGCCAGCGGGAAACCGGACAGCAGGTACATTCAGTACTTC. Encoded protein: CASGKPDSRYIQYF.